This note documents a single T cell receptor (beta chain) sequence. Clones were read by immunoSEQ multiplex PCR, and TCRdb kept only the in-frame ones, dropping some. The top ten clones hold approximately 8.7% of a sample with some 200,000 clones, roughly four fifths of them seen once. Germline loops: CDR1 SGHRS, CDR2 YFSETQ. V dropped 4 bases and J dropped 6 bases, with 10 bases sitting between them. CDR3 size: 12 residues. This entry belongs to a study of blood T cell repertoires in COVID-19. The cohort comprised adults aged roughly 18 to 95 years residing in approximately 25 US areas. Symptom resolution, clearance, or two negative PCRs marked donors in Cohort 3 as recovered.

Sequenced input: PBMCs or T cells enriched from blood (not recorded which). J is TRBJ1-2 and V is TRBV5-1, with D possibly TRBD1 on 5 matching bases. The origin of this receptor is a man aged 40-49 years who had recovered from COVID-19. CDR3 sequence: CASSPSGNGYTF. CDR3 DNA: TGCGCCAGCAGCCCCTCAGGGAATGGCTACACCTTC.